These 23 T cell receptor beta chains were all obtained from the same sample, sequenced in a study of cytomegalovirus exposure and HLA in healthy donors. Researchers ran the PCR with 60 Vbeta and 13 Jbeta primers. TCRdb keeps only in-frame clones here, not all; method: immunoSEQ multiplex PCR. Across some 46,000 clones, the top ten clones capture roughly 8% of the sample. Sequencing was done on a sample of PBMCs. Source of these receptors: a male donor in good health and CMV-seronegative.

The chain joins TRBV30 to TRBJ2-3; 8 nucleotides agree with TRBD2. V shed 0 bases, J shed 7 bases, and the junction held 12 bases outside the gene matches. Germline V gene lookup returns CDR1 GTSNPN and CDR2 SVGIG (reference sequence). This CDR3 contains 16 residues. The CDR3 DNA follows: TGTGCCTGGAGTGTTCTAGCGGGTAGAGAGGAGTATACGCAGTATTTT. Translation: CAWSVLAGREEYTQYF.

The genes are TRBV28 and TRBJ2-5, with TRBD2 as a possible D gene (7 bases). The ends were cut back, 3 bases at V and 3 bases at J, with 11 bases in the middle. CDR1 and CDR2 from the germline V gene are MDHEN and SYDVKM. The CDR3 has 14 amino acids. In DNA form, the CDR3 reads TGTGCCAGCAGTTTTCGCGGGGGCAAAGAGACCCAGTACTTC. It yields the protein CASSFRGGKETQYF.

V is TRBV5-5 and J is TRBJ2-3; the D is unclear. This CDR3 region has 14 residues. V was clipped by 4 bases and J by 0 bases, with 9 bases between them. Germline values: CDR1 SGHKS, CDR2 YYEKEE (reference sequence). In DNA, the CDR3 is TGTGCCAGCAGCCGTGAGCCTAGCACAGATACGCAGTATTTT. Residues: CASSREPSTDTQYF.

The CDR3 DNA is TGCAGGGCTCCTCAACAGGGGAAAGCTTTCTTT. It is translated as CRAPQQGKAFF. The chain couples TRBV20-1 to TRBJ1-1; TRBD1 matches 7 bases. Germline values: CDR1 DFQATT, CDR2 SNEGSKA (reference sequence). The CDR3 extends over 11 amino acids.

V gene TRBV5-3 combines with J gene TRBJ2-1; 8 bases line up with TRBD2. TRBV5-3 falls under the ORF class, with uncertain function. The trim removed 4 bases at V and 6 bases at J, leaving 9 bases unmatched. The CDR3 is 15 residues long. In DNA form, the CDR3 reads TGTGCCAGAAGCCCCCGGCAGCGGGAGTCCAATGAGCAGTTCTTC. It specifies CARSPRQRESNEQFF.

V is TRBV18 and J is TRBJ2-5, with D possibly being TRBD1 (5 bases). The CDR3 runs to 14 residues. V shed 3 bases and J shed 5 bases, with 13 bases lying between them. Per germline, CDR1 KGHSH and CDR2 LQKENI. The CDR3 spells CASSPNSTEETQYF. Written as DNA, the CDR3 is TGTGCCAGCTCACCTAACTCGACAGAGGAGACCCAGTACTTC.

The rearrangement links TRBV11-2 to TRBJ2-1, with TRBD2 matching 9 bases. CDR3 length: 16 amino acids. V shed 5 bases and J 5 bases; nucleotides not matched to a gene: 10. Germline V gives CDR1 SGHAT, CDR2 FQNNGV. The CDR3 loop is CASSIWVAGENNEQFF. The DNA for the CDR3 is TGTGCCAGCAGCATCTGGGTAGCGGGGGAAAACAATGAGCAGTTCTTC.

V usage is TRBV15 and J usage is TRBJ1-4; D not resolved. The germline V gene encodes CDR1 LNHNV and CDR2 YYDKDF (reference sequence). The CDR3 sequence is 14 residues long. Trimming cost V 1 base and J 5 bases, with 8 bases left between them. The CDR3 nucleotides read TGTGCCACCAGCAGAGCGGGGATGAATGAAAAACTGTTTTTT. It encodes CATSRAGMNEKLFF.

This rearrangement joins TRBV4-3 to TRBJ2-2; 9 bases match TRBD2. Germline V gives CDR1 LGHNA, CDR2 YSLEER. V shed 1 base, J shed 6 bases, and the junction held 9 bases outside the gene matches. The CDR3 contains 17 residues. The CDR3 sequence: CASSQAGGRDWAGELFF. The CDR3 DNA sequence: TGCGCCAGCAGCCAAGCGGGCGGGAGGGATTGGGCCGGGGAGCTGTTTTTT.

The V and J genes are TRBV4-1 and TRBJ2-3; TRBD2 might be the D (7 bases). The CDR3 runs to 16 residues. Germline CDR1 MGHRA, CDR2 YSYEKL. Trimming took 0 bases from V and 5 from J, leaving 15 bases between them. CDR3 loop: CASSQDRGEGRDTQYF. The DNA for the CDR3 is TGCGCCAGCAGCCAAGATAGGGGGGAGGGTAGAGATACGCAGTATTTT.

This chain uses TRBV19 with TRBJ1-5, with 9 nucleotides matching TRBD1. Germline lookup yields CDR1 LNHDA and CDR2 SQIVND (reference sequence). The CDR3 runs to 15 residues. Trimming removed 3 bases from V and 9 bases from J; junction bases left unmatched: 9. The CDR3 DNA is TGTGCCAGTAGTATTTTCGGGACAGGGAGTCGGCCCCAGCATTTT. As protein: CASSIFGTGSRPQHF.

The V and J genes are TRBV25-1 and TRBJ1-1; D may be TRBD1 (6 bases). The CDR3 extends over 14 amino acids. Germline lookup yields CDR1 MGHDK and CDR2 SYGVNS. V dropped 4 bases and J dropped 5 bases, with 14 bases sitting between them. Written as DNA, the CDR3 is TGTGCCAGCAGTGGCTTGACAGGTACGACTGAAGCTTTCTTT. It codes for CASSGLTGTTEAFF.

Notes on this clone: An end of the junction does not agree with germline; a read error may underlie this. The chain joins TRBV6-5 to TRBJ1-3, with a weak D call TRBD1 (5 bases). This CDR3 comprises 13 residues. Germline CDR1 MNHEY, CDR2 SVGAGI. For the CDR3, the DNA is TGTGCCAGCATCGAAGGGGCTGGACACACCATATATTTT. It encodes CASIEGAGHTIYF.

The rearrangement links TRBV18 to TRBJ2-3, with TRBD2 identical over 9 bases. This CDR3 comprises 16 residues. V gave up 6 bases and J gave up 4 bases; unmatched junction bases: 11. Germline CDR1 and CDR2: KGHSH and LQKENI. CDR3 protein: CASSALSGSGSDTQYF. CDR3 DNA: TGTGCCAGCTCCGCCCTTAGCGGGAGTGGGTCAGATACGCAGTATTTT.

The V and J genes are TRBV6-5 and TRBJ1-1; D might be TRBD1 (5 bases). Germline loops: CDR1 MNHEY, CDR2 SVGAGI. Trimming removed 2 bases from V and 0 bases from J, with 13 bases in between. This CDR3 has 16 amino acids. This CDR3 is CASSYRRQNMNTEAFF. For the CDR3, the DNA is TGTGCCAGCAGTTACCGTCGACAGAACATGAACACTGAAGCTTTCTTT.

The V call is TRBV10-1, the J call TRBJ2-2; the D gene is possibly TRBD1 (5 bases). V was cut by 0 bases and J by 5 bases, with 7 bases left in between. Germline V gene lookup returns CDR1 WNHNN and CDR2 SYGVQD (reference sequence). The CDR3 length is 14 residues. The DNA of the CDR3 is TGCGCCAGCAGTGAGTCTCCAGGGACCGGGGAGCTGTTTTTT. Its protein product is CASSESPGTGELFF.

The chain couples TRBV19 to TRBJ2-5; 8 positions match TRBD1. CDR1 and CDR2 from the germline V gene are LNHDA and SQIVND (reference sequence). The CDR3 covers 15 residues. The junction had 5 bases not matched to a gene; V was cut back by 0 bases and J by 5 bases. The CDR3 DNA reads TGTGCCAGTAGTATAGACCAGGGGGCGGGGGAGACCCAGTACTTC. Its translation: CASSIDQGAGETQYF.

The CDR3 DNA sequence: TGCGCCAGCAGCCAAGACGGGCAGGGGGCAACTACGCAGTATTTT. It specifies CASSQDGQGATTQYF. V usage is TRBV4-1 and J usage is TRBJ2-3, with 8 bases aligning to TRBD1. Trimming at V came to 0 bases and at J to 8 bases, leaving 7 bases not matched to a gene. The CDR3 runs to 15 residues. Germline V gene data show CDR1 as MGHRA and CDR2 as YSYEKL.

This chain uses TRBV5-1 with TRBJ2-1, with no clear D. CDR1 and CDR2 (germline): SGHRS, YFSETQ. This CDR3 spans 13 amino acids. V was clipped by 0 bases and J by 5 bases, with 6 bases between them. The CDR3 region is CASSLVTNNEQFF. The CDR3 DNA follows: TGCGCCAGCAGCTTGGTAACTAACAATGAGCAGTTCTTC.

The chain carries TRBV7-9 and TRBJ2-7; 9 positions agree with TRBD1. The CDR3 is 14 amino acids. V lost 5 bases and J lost 4; bases outside the gene matches: 6. The germline CDR1 and CDR2 sequences are SEHNR and FQNEAQ (reference sequence). CDR3 residues: CASSPGTGWYEQYF. DNA for the CDR3: TGTGCCAGCAGCCCCGGGACAGGGTGGTACGAGCAGTACTTC.

This sequence joins TRBV2 and TRBJ2-7; TRBD1 is a possible D gene (5 bases). V was cut by 4 bases and J by 0 bases, with 10 bases left in between. From germline, CDR1 is SNHLY and CDR2 FYNNEI. The CDR3 consists of 14 residues. The CDR3 bases are TGTGCCAGCAGTGGAGACAGTGCCTCCTACGAGCAGTACTTC. It codes for CASSGDSASYEQYF.

The V and J genes are TRBV7-2 and TRBJ2-7; 10 bases align to TRBD2. Germline-derived CDR1 and CDR2 are SGHTA and FQGNSA. The CDR3 totals 15 residues. The V segment lost 5 bases and the J segment 3 bases; nucleotides outside the gene matches: 7. CDR3 DNA sequence: TGTGCCAGCAGCCCTCACGGGACTAGCGTCTACGAGCAGTACTTC. It specifies CASSPHGTSVYEQYF. Variable domain in full (rest from reference TRBV7-2 and TRBJ2-7): GAGVSQSPSNKVTEKGKDVELRCDPISGHTALYWYRQSLGQGLEFLIYFQGNSAPDKSGLPSDRFSAERTGGSVSTLTIQRTQQEDSAVYLCASSPHGTSVYEQYFGPGTRLTVT.

The V and J genes are TRBV25-1 and TRBJ2-7; 10 bases line up with TRBD1. This CDR3 has 17 residues. The germline CDR1 and CDR2 sequences are MGHDK and SYGVNS. J gave up 6 bases and V 2 bases, and 13 bases lay outside the gene matches. The CDR3: CASSESLGTGEGLEQYF. The DNA of the CDR3 is TGTGCCAGCAGTGAAAGTTTAGGGACAGGGGAAGGCCTCGAGCAGTACTTC.